The 20 T cell receptor beta chains reported below all come from one sample, sequenced in a study of cytomegalovirus exposure and HLA in healthy donors. Only in-frame clones appear in the TCRdb table, and some are missing; sequencing was by immunoSEQ multiplex PCR. The table has over 200,000 clones, almost 90% seen once. Source material: PBMCs. These receptors were obtained from a woman between 18 and 29 years old in good health and CMV-seronegative.

The chain links TRBV15 to TRBJ2-1; 7 positions match TRBD2. V dropped 0 bases and J dropped 3; count of bases not matched to a gene: 8. CDR1 LNHNV and CDR2 YYDKDF come from the germline V gene (reference sequence). The CDR3 extends over 17 amino acids. CDR3 nucleotides: TGTGCCACCAGCAGAGAGCTGACTAGCTCACTCTACAATGAGCAGTTCTTC. Translated, it gives CATSRELTSSLYNEQFF.

The chain carries TRBV28 and TRBJ2-1; a possible D gene is TRBD2 (6 bases). CDR1 is MDHEN, CDR2 SYDVKM, per germline. The CDR3 is 13 amino acids. V shed 8 bases and J shed 3 bases, with 11 bases lying between them. CDR3: CASGPAGYNEQFF. The CDR3 coding sequence is TGTGCCAGCGGGCCAGCGGGCTACAATGAGCAGTTCTTC.

J is TRBJ2-5 and V is TRBV7-9, with D possibly TRBD2 on 5 matching bases. V was clipped by 3 bases and J by 5 bases, with 25 bases between them. Germline assignment: CDR1 SEHNR and CDR2 FQNEAQ (reference sequence). This CDR3 contains 18 residues. This CDR3 is CASSFPRRLASRQETQYF. The CDR3 DNA reads TGTGCCAGCAGCTTCCCACGGAGGCTAGCATCAAGGCAGGAGACCCAGTACTTC. The full variable domain, rest sourced from reference TRBV7-9 and TRBJ2-5, is DTGVSQNPRHKITKRGQNVTFRCDPISEHNRLYWYRQTLGQGPEFLTYFQNEAQLEKSRLLSDRFSAERPKGSFSTLEIQRTEQGDSAMYLCASSFPRRLASRQETQYFGPGTRLLVL.

This chain uses TRBV13 with TRBJ2-3, with a tentative D call TRBD1 (6 bases). The CDR3 consists of 16 residues. Trimming removed 0 bases at V and 0 bases at J, with 10 bases between. Germline CDR1 reads PRHDT; CDR2 reads FYEKMQ (reference sequence). The DNA for the CDR3 is TGTGCCAGCAGCTTAGGAATGGACAGCAGCACAGATACGCAGTATTTT. Its protein product is CASSLGMDSSTDTQYF.

This sequence joins TRBV4-3 and TRBJ2-1, with unresolved D. Germline V gene sequence: CDR1 LGHNA, CDR2 YSLEER. The CDR3 sequence is 15 residues long. V lost 4 bases, J lost 4 bases, and 14 bases lay in between. The CDR3 DNA follows: TGCGCCAGCAGCCTTGAGGCTCTAGGTTACAATGAGCAGTTCTTC. The encoded protein is CASSLEALGYNEQFF.

The chain joins TRBV2 to TRBJ2-7, with 16 bases fitting TRBD2. The J segment lost 7 bases and the V segment lost 6 bases, leaving 12 bases of the junction unmatched. CDR3 size: 17 residues. Germline loops: CDR1 SNHLY, CDR2 FYNNEI. The CDR3 here is CASRGGLAGGPQLEQYF. The CDR3 DNA is TGTGCCAGCAGGGGGGGACTAGCGGGAGGGCCTCAACTGGAGCAGTACTTC.

The chain uses TRBV28 and TRBJ1-2; no definite D call. Looked up from germline, CDR1 is MDHEN and CDR2 is SYDVKM. This CDR3 has 13 amino acids. V was clipped by 1 base and J by 1 base, with 4 bases between them. CDR3 region: CASSLYNNYGYTF. The DNA of the CDR3 is TGTGCCAGCAGTTTATACAATAACTATGGCTACACCTTC.

The chain has TRBV6-5 and TRBJ2-3, with 8 bases identical to TRBD2. The CDR3 has 14 amino acids. CDR1 is MNHEY, CDR2 SVGAGI, per germline. Trimming took 8 bases from V and 3 from J; bases not matched to a gene: 7. The CDR3 DNA follows: TGTGCCAGCCGGGGGGGAGGGGGAACAGATACGCAGTATTTT. Protein product: CASRGGGGTDTQYF.

This chain uses TRBV9 with TRBJ1-5; no clear D. Germline V lookup: CDR1 SGDLS, CDR2 YYNGEE. The CDR3 runs 21 residues. Between the trimmed V and J ends, which lost 3 bases and 0 bases, there was a span of 28 bases. As DNA, the CDR3 is TGTGCCAGCAGCGCCTTTTCACCCTTTATGTGGCTTTCAAATAGCAATCAGCCCCAGCATTTT. This sequence encodes CASSAFSPFMWLSNSNQPQHF.

The chain links TRBV6-6 to TRBJ2-1, with 7 bases lining up with TRBD2. The germline CDR1 and CDR2 sequences are MNHNY and SVGAGI (reference sequence). The CDR3 is 11 amino acids. CDR3 amino acids: CSSGSYNEQFF. Written as DNA, the CDR3 is TGTTCTAGCGGCTCCTACAATGAGCAGTTCTTC.

This chain uses TRBV28 with TRBJ2-7; D unresolved. Trimming removed 4 bases from V and 11 bases from J, with 21 bases in between. The germline gives CDR1 MDHEN, CDR2 SYDVKM. The CDR3 is made up of 14 amino acids. The CDR3 DNA reads as TGTGCCAGCAGTTCCCGTGTCCCCGTACCTCCGGAGTACTTC. It encodes CASSSRVPVPPEYF.

The chain joins TRBV6-5 to TRBJ2-7; TRBD1 agrees at 8 bases. Germline trimming cut 6 bases from V and 4 bases from J; bases unmatched to any gene: 5. Germline values: CDR1 MNHEY, CDR2 SVGAGI. This CDR3 is 13 amino acids long. CDR3 in amino acids: CASRETGGYEQYF. CDR3 sequence (DNA): TGTGCCAGCAGAGAAACAGGGGGATACGAGCAGTACTTC.

V and J are TRBV5-1 and TRBJ1-2; no reliable D call. Germline CDR1 SGHRS, CDR2 YFSETQ. There are 15 residues in the CDR3. With 4 bases removed from V and 4 bases from J, the gap between germline ends came to 17 bases. CDR3 in amino acids: CASSPGVPTLYGYTF. In DNA, the CDR3 is TGCGCCAGCAGCCCTGGCGTTCCGACTCTCTATGGCTACACCTTC.

The V and J genes are TRBV7-8 and TRBJ2-7; maybe TRBD2 (6 bases). The CDR3 loop spans 15 amino acids. Per the germline V gene, CDR1 is SGHVS and CDR2 is FQNEAQ. Trimming shortened V by 3 bases and J by 2 bases, and 14 bases separated the two germline ends. The CDR3 loop is CASSLDGGRAYEQYF. The CDR3 region has the DNA TGTGCCAGCAGCTTGGACGGGGGAAGAGCCTACGAGCAGTACTTC. Supplemented by reference TRBV7-8 and TRBJ2-7, the full variable domain reads GAGVSQSPRYKVAKRGQDVALRCDPISGHVSLFWYQQALGQGPEFLTYFQNEAQLDKSGLPSDRFFAERPEGSVSTLKIQRTQQEDSAVYLCASSLDGGRAYEQYFGPGTRLTVT.

The V call is TRBV2, the J call TRBJ2-5, with 9 bases matching TRBD2. This CDR3 comprises 16 residues. CDR1 is SNHLY, CDR2 FYNNEI, per germline. The V and J ends lost 3 bases and 1 base, in that order; junction bases with no gene match: 6. The CDR3 here is CASSERSGRSQETQYF. In nucleotides, the CDR3 is TGTGCCAGCAGTGAGAGGAGCGGGAGGTCCCAAGAGACCCAGTACTTC.

The chain links TRBV2 to TRBJ1-4, with D maybe TRBD1 (5 bases). The length of the CDR3 is 14 residues. V was cut by 5 bases and J by 8 bases, with 15 bases left in between. Per the germline V gene, CDR1 is SNHLY and CDR2 is FYNNEI. The CDR3, as DNA: TGTGCCAGCAGTCAGACTTGGGGGGAAGAAAAACTGTTTTTT. Its translation is CASSQTWGEEKLFF. The full variable domain, rest sourced from reference TRBV2 and TRBJ1-4, is EPEVTQTPSHQVTQMGQEVILRCVPISNHLYFYWYRQILGQKVEFLVSFYNNEISEKSEIFDDQFSVERPDGSNFTLKIRSTKLEDSAMYFCASSQTWGEEKLFFGSGTQLSVL.

The gene calls are TRBV9 and TRBJ1-5; 9 bases are shared with TRBD1. CDR3 length equals 14 residues. Trimming cost V 3 bases and J 4 bases; bases outside gene matches: 2. CDR1 SGDLS and CDR2 YYNGEE come from the germline V gene. The CDR3 protein is CASSAGTGNQPQHF. For the CDR3, the DNA is TGTGCCAGCAGCGCCGGGACAGGGAATCAGCCCCAGCATTTT.

The J gene is TRBJ1-2, the V gene TRBV28; weak D call: TRBD1 (6 bases). Per the germline V gene, CDR1 is MDHEN and CDR2 is SYDVKM. The CDR3 loop spans 15 amino acids. V lost 5 bases, J lost 4 bases, and 17 bases lay in between. This CDR3 reads CASSGLLVQGYGYTF. The CDR3 DNA follows: TGTGCCAGCAGTGGACTGCTGGTACAGGGCTATGGCTACACCTTC.

V gene TRBV19 combines with J gene TRBJ2-7, with TRBD1 matching 7 bases. CDR1 is LNHDA, CDR2 SQIVND, per germline (reference sequence). V lost 5 bases, J lost 0 bases, and 7 bases stayed unmatched. CDR3 length: 15 residues. CDR3 DNA sequence: TGTGCCAGTAGTCCCCGGACAGGACGCTCCTACGAGCAGTACTTC. Encoded protein: CASSPRTGRSYEQYF.

This rearrangement joins TRBV5-1 to TRBJ2-5; 9 positions match TRBD2. Per the germline V gene, CDR1 is SGHRS and CDR2 is YFSETQ. Unmatched junction bases numbered 4, after V lost 2 bases and J lost 2 bases. This CDR3 has 15 residues. The CDR3 reads CASSLGTSRQETQYF. For the CDR3, the DNA is TGCGCCAGCAGCTTAGGGACTAGCAGGCAAGAGACCCAGTACTTC.